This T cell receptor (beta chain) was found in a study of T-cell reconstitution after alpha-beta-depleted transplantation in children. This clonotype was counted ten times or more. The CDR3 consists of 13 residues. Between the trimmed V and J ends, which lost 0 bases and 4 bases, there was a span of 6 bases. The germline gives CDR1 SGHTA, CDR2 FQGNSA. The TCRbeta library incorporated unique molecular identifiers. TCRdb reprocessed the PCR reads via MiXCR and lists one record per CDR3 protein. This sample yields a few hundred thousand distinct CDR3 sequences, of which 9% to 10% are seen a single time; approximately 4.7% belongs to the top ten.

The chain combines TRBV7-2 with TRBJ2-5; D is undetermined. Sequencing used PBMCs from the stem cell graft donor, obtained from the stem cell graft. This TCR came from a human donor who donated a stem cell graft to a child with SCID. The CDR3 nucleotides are TGTGCCAGCAGCTTAGCTCTTAGAGAGACCCAGTACTTC. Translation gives CASSLALRETQYF.